This TCR beta chain appears in the sequencing data of a study of blood T cell repertoires in COVID-19. Study in general: Sites across the United States, Italy and Spain contributed samples from acute and convalescent COVID-19. PBMCs, B-cell-depleted T cells, or T cells provided the cDNA or gDNA that made up the material.

About this clone: The junction differs from germline at one of its ends, possibly a read error.

The CDR3 extends over 15 amino acids. CDR1 is MNHEY, CDR2 SMNVEV, per germline (reference sequence). As processed by the authors: Amplification of reference gene primers was used by the study to estimate nucleated cell counts. The protocol was immunoSEQ multiplex PCR, while the TCRdb copy is restricted to in-frame clones and leaves out a portion. V and J calls and clone size are as listed in that table; D and trimming were resolved from the DNA. The top ten clones hold more than 10% of a sample with around 90,000 clones, approximately 80% of them seen once. The material sequenced was peripheral blood. The rearrangement joins TRBV27 to TRBJ2-2; D possibly corresponds to TRBD2 (6 bases). This TCR derives from a human donor in a cohort sampled during active COVID-19. CDR3 in amino acids: CASGKWRENPGELFF. For the CDR3, the DNA is TGTGCCAGCGGCAAGTGGAGGGAGAACCCCGGGGAGCTGTTTTTT.